This T cell receptor beta chain was obtained from a study of naive and memory T cell subsets. This CDR3 is built from 13 residues. The germline gives CDR1 MNHEY, CDR2 SVGAGI. Four subsets defined by CD45RA and CD27 were sorted after CD3, CD4, CD8 and live/dead staining. Findings and caveats of the study: Gini index rose across naive, CM, EM and EMRA in CD4 and CD8. A few larger clonotypes appeared in naive repertoires, especially CD8, possibly memory cells re-expressing CD45RA. Over 85% of naive TCR sequences appeared only once after error correction, unlike memory subsets.

This clonotype was seen only a few times. Its antigen is unknown. Germline is not matched at one junction end, which may reflect a read error. An equimolar mix of two oligonucleotides served as the beta constant-region primer for TRBC1 and TRBC2. Nested alpha and beta constant-region primers with the SP2 primer drove four PCR rounds on ligated cDNA. Ligation attached a single-stranded oligonucleotide with a 12-nucleotide UMI and the SP2 primer to the cDNA 3' end. TCRdb re-derived calls from the UMI-ligation and nested PCR reads in MiXCR, one entry per CDR3 protein. The table lists around 140,000 distinct CDR3 sequences, roughly 20% of them singletons, with around 0.097% in the top ten.

This clonotype originated in a human donor in good health. The sample consisted of naive CD4+ T cells from blood. V is TRBV6-5 and J is TRBJ2-7; 7 nucleotides agree with TRBD1. The CDR3 sequence is CASRKWDSRIVVF. DNA of the CDR3: TGTGCCAGCAGAAAATGGGACAGCCGCATTGTGGTCTTC.